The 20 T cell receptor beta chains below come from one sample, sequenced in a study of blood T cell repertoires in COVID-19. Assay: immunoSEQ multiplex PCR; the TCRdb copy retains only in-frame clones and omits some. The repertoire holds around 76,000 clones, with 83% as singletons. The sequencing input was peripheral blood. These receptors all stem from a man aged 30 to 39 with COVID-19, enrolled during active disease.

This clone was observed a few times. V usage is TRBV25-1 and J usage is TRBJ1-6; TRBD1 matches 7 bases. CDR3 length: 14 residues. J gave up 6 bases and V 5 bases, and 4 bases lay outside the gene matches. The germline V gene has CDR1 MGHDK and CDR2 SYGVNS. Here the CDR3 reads CASSSGTVNSPLHF. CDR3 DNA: TGTGCCAGCAGTTCCGGGACAGTTAATTCACCCCTCCACTTT.

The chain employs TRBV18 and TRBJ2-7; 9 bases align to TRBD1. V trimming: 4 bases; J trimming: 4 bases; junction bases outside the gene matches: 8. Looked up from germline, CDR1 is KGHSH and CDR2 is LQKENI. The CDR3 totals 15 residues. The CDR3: CASSRPGTGSYEQYF. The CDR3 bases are TGTGCCAGCTCACGACCCGGGACAGGGTCGTACGAGCAGTACTTC.

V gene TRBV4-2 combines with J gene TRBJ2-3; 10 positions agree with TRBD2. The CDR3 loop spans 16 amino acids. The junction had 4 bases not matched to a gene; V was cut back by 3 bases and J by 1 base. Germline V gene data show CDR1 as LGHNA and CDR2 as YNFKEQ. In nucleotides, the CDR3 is TGTGCCAGCAGCCAGATAGCGGGAGGCGGCACAGATACGCAGTATTTT. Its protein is CASSQIAGGGTDTQYF.

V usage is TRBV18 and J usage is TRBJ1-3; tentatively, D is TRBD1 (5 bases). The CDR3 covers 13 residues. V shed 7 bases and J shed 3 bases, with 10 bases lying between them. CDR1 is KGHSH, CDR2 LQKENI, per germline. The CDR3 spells CASLPGLGNTIYF. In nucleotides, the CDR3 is TGTGCCAGCTTACCGGGGCTTGGAAACACCATATATTTT. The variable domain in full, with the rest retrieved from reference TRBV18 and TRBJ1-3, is NAGVMQNPRHLVRRRGQEARLRCSPMKGHSHVYWYRQLPEEGLKFMVYLQKENIIDESGMPKERFSAEFPKEGPSILRIQQVVRGDSAAYFCASLPGLGNTIYFGEGSWLTVV.

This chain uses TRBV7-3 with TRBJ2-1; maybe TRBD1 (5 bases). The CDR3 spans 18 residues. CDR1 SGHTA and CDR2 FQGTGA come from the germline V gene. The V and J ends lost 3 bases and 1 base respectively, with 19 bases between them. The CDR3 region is CASSFLPRQGRSYNEQFF. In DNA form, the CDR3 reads TGTGCCAGCAGCTTTCTCCCTCGCCAGGGCCGTTCCTACAATGAGCAGTTCTTC.

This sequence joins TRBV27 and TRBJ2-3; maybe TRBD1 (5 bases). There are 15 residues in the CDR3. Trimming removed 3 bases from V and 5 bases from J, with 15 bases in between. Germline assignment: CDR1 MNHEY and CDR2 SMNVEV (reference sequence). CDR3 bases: TGTGCCAGCAGTTTGCTGGCTAGGGGTGAAGATACGCAGTATTTT. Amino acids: CASSLLARGEDTQYF.

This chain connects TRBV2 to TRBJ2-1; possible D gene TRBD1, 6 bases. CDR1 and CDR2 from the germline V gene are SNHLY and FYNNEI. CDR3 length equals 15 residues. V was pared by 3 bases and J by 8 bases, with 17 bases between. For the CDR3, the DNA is TGTGCCAGCAGTGAGGGACAAAACATTTTACATGAGCAGTTCTTC. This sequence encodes CASSEGQNILHEQFF.

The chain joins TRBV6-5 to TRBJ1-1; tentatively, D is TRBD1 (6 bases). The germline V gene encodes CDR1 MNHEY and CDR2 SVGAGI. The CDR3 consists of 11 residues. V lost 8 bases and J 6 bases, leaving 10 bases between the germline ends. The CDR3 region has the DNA TGTGCCAGCCAGGGGATGGCTGAAGCTTTCTTT. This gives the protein CASQGMAEAFF.

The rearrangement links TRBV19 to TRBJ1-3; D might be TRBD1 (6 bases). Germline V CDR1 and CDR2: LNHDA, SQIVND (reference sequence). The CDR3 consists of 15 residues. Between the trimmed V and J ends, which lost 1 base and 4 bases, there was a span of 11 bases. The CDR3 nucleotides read TGTGCCAGTAGTATAGCCCCACAGGGCGGAAACACCATATATTTT. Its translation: CASSIAPQGGNTIYF.

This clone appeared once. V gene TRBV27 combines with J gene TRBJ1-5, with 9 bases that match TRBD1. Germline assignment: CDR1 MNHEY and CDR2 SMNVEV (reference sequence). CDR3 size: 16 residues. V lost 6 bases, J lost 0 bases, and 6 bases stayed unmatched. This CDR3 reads CASREQGALSNQPQHF. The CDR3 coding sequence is TGTGCCAGCAGAGAACAGGGGGCGCTTAGCAATCAGCCCCAGCATTTT.

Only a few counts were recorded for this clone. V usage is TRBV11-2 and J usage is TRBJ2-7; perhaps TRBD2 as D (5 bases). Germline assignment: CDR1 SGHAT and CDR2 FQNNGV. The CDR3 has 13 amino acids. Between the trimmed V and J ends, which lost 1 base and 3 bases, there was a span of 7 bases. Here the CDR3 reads CASSLGTSYEQYF. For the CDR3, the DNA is TGTGCCAGCAGCTTAGGCACTAGCTACGAGCAGTACTTC.

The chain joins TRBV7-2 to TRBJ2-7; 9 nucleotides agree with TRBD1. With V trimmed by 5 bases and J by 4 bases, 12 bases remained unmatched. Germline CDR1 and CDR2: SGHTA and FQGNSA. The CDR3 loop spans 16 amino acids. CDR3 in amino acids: CASSPPIGQGNYEQYF. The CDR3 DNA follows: TGTGCCAGCAGCCCACCCATCGGACAGGGGAATTACGAGCAGTACTTC.

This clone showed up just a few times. CDR3 sequence: CATSGPQGNTEAFF. The CDR3 coding sequence is TGTGCCACCAGTGGCCCACAGGGGAACACTGAAGCTTTCTTT. V gene TRBV24-1 combines with J gene TRBJ1-1; TRBD1 might be the D (6 bases). Germline loops: CDR1 KGHDR, CDR2 SFDVKD. The length of the CDR3 is 14 residues. Trimming left V 5 bases short and J 1 base short, with 10 bases between.

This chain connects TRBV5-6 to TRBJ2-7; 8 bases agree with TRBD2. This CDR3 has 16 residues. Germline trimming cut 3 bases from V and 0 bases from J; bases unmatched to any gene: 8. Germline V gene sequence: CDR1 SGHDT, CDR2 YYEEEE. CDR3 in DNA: TGTGCCAGCAGCTATCCAATAGCGGGGACCTCCTACGAGCAGTACTTC. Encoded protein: CASSYPIAGTSYEQYF.

CDR3 region: CASEQGLAGVNEQFF. The CDR3 DNA is TGTGCCAGCGAACAGGGACTAGCGGGGGTCAATGAGCAGTTCTTC. The chain recombines TRBV9 with TRBJ2-1; TRBD2 matches at 14 bases. The J segment lost 6 bases and the V segment lost 7 bases, leaving 6 bases of the junction unmatched. The CDR3 contains 15 residues. Germline CDR1 and CDR2: SGDLS and YYNGEE.

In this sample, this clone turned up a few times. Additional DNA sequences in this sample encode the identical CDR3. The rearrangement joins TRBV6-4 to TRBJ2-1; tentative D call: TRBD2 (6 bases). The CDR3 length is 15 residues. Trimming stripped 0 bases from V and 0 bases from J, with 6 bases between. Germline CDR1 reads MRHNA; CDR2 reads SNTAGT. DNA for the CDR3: TGTGCCAGCAGTGACTCTAGCGGCTCCTACAATGAGCAGTTCTTC. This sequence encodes CASSDSSGSYNEQFF.

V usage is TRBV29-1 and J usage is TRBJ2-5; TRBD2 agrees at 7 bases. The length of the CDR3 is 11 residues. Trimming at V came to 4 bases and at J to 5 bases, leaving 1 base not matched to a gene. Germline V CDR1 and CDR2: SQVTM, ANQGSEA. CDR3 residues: CSVGEGETQYF. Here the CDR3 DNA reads TGCAGCGTTGGGGAGGGGGAGACCCAGTACTTC.

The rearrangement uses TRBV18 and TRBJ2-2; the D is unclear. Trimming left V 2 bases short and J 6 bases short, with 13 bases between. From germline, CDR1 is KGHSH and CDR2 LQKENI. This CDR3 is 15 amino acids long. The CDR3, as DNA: TGTGCCAGCTCACCAATTCTCACGAGCCCCGGGGAGCTGTTTTTT. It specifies CASSPILTSPGELFF.

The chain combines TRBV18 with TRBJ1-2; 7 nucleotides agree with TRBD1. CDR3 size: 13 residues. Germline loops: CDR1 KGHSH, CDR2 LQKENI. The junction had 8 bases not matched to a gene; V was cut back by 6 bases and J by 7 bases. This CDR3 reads CASSSDRKFGYTF. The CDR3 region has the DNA TGTGCCAGCTCTTCGGACAGGAAATTTGGCTACACCTTC.

As DNA, the CDR3 is TGTGCCAGCAGTCAAGACAGGGGGCCTCAGTACTTC. The encoded protein is CASSQDRGPQYF. This chain uses TRBV11-1 with TRBJ2-7; 10 positions agree with TRBD1. The CDR3 contains 12 residues. Germline CDR1 is SGHAT and CDR2 is FQDESV (reference sequence). V dropped 6 bases and J dropped 10; count of bases not matched to a gene: 6.